There are many counts of the clone carrying this T cell receptor beta chain. V was trimmed by 0 bases and J by 1 base, leaving 6 bases between them. This CDR3 has 14 residues. Germline CDR1 reads MNHNY; CDR2 reads SVGAGI (reference sequence). The entry originates in a study of blood T cell repertoires in COVID-19. Study details: T cells, B-cell-depleted T cells, or PBMCs supplied cDNA or gDNA.

Per the study methods: Quantification of nucleated cells was approximated via reference gene primer amplification. Only in-frame clones appear in the TCRdb table, and some are missing; sequencing was by immunoSEQ multiplex PCR. The D gene and trimming were derived from the DNA, and the V and J assignments and clone size from that table. Among 200,000 to 250,000 clones listed, around 86% were seen once. In Seattle, patients joined the study during active infection and were tracked longitudinally. This TCR came from a woman of 80 years or more with COVID-19, enrolled during active disease. Sequencing input: peripheral blood. The V and J genes are TRBV6-6 and TRBJ1-2; D remains ambiguous. For the CDR3, the DNA is TGTGCCAGCAGTTACTCAGGGAGTAACTATGGCTACACCTTC. Protein sequence: CASSYSGSNYGYTF.